A single sample is the source of the 7 T cell receptor beta chains below, sequenced in a study of T cells after yellow fever vaccination. A single record per CDR3 protein comes from TCRdb applying MiXCR to the 5' RACE reads. The sample gives hundreds of thousands of distinct CDR3 sequences, around an eighth of which show up once; around 15% is in the top ten. The sample was PBMCs, taken on the day of the yellow fever booster vaccination. These receptors were collected from a man aged 30 to 39 who received the YFV17D yellow fever vaccine.

This clonotype came up a few times. This chain links TRBV21-1 with TRBJ2-5. TRBV21-1 is reported as a pseudogene. The CDR3 length is 15 residues. In DNA form, the CDR3 reads TGTGCCAGCAGCAAAGCGATAGGGTCTGGGGAGACCCAGTACTTC. The encoded protein is CASSKAIGSGETQYF.

This clonotype was seen only a few times. This sequence joins TRBV7-2 and TRBJ2-1; D ambiguous. The V gene's germline CDR1 is SGHTA and CDR2 FQGNSA. Between the trimmed V and J ends, which lost 0 bases and 12 bases, there was a span of 15 bases. The CDR3 runs 14 residues. The CDR3 sequence is CASSLAASTRVQFF. The CDR3 region has the DNA TGTGCCAGCAGCTTAGCGGCGTCTACCCGAGTGCAGTTCTTC.

This chain uses TRBV6-2 or TRBV6-3 with TRBJ2-7, with D tentatively TRBD1 or TRBD2 (5 bases each). The CDR3 is 13 amino acids. V was trimmed by 2 bases and J by 6 bases, leaving 11 bases between them. CDR1 and CDR2 (germline): MNHEY, SVGEGT. The CDR3 spells CASSYGGGGEQYF. CDR3 in DNA: TGTGCCAGCAGTTACGGGGGTGGAGGCGAGCAGTACTTC.

The chain employs TRBV14 and TRBJ2-1, with D maybe TRBD2 (6 bases). This CDR3 is 15 amino acids long. V lost 1 base, J lost 5 bases, and 12 bases lay in between. Germline CDR1 is SGHDN and CDR2 is FVKESK. Here the CDR3 DNA reads TGTGCCAGCAGCCAAGTAGGGACTCTACACAATGAGCAGTTCTTC. The encoded protein is CASSQVGTLHNEQFF.

This clonotype was seen a few times. The chain combines TRBV20-1 with TRBJ2-6, with D possibly being TRBD1 (5 bases). This CDR3 contains 15 residues. The germline CDR1 and CDR2 sequences are DFQATT and SNEGSKA (reference sequence). The V gene lost 6 bases and the J gene lost 0 bases, with 12 bases spanning the gap. CDR3 amino acids: CSAPGPGSGANVLTF. The DNA of the CDR3 is TGCAGTGCCCCAGGGCCGGGCTCTGGGGCCAACGTCCTGACTTTC.

This clonotype was seen more than once but under ten times. The chain recombines TRBV20-1 with TRBJ2-5; 9 bases are a match to TRBD2. J was trimmed by 5 bases and V by 6 bases; bases with no gene match: 13. The CDR3 spans 15 residues. Germline V gives CDR1 DFQATT, CDR2 SNEGSKA (reference sequence). For the CDR3, the DNA is TGCAGTGCCGCACCGGATAGCGGGAGACCCGAGACCCAGTACTTC. This gives the protein CSAAPDSGRPETQYF.

This clonotype was observed a few times. The rearrangement joins TRBV7-2 to TRBJ2-5; 7 bases match TRBD1. J was trimmed by 7 bases and V by 1 base; bases with no gene match: 6. There are 14 residues in the CDR3. Germline V gene sequence: CDR1 SGHTA, CDR2 FQGNSA. The CDR3 here is CASSLVEGAGTQYF. For the CDR3, the DNA is TGTGCCAGCAGCTTAGTCGAGGGGGCGGGGACCCAGTACTTC.